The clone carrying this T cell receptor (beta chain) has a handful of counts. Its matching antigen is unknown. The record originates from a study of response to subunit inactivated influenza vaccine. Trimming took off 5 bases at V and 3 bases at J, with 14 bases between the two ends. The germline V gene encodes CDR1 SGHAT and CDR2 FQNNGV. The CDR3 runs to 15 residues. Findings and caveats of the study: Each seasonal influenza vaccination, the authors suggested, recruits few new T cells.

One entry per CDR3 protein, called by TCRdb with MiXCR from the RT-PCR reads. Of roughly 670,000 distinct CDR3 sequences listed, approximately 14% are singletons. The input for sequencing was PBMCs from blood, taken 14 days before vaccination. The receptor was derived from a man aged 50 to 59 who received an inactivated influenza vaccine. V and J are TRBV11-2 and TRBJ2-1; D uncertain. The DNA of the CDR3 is TGTGCCAGCAGCCGGGTGGAAAGAATCTACAATGAGCAGTTCTTC. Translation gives CASSRVERIYNEQFF.